Listed below are T cell receptor beta chains from one sample, sequenced in a study of early T cells in non-severe SARS-CoV-2 infection. TCRdb used MiXCR to reprocess the 5' RACE reads, holding one entry per CDR3 protein. The profile shows roughly 48,000 distinct CDR3 sequences, approximately 8% of them singletons. Sequencing used whole blood. The receptor set was obtained from an adult who was a healthcare worker with PCR-confirmed SARS-CoV-2 infection or an uninfected control (not recorded which). CDR3s include the opening cysteine and the closing phenylalanine or tryptophan. D genes are given only for firm matches. Only part of the rows carry a size: once, few, many, or a class if the clone is expanded.

D: NA; J: TRBJ2-6; length: 16; V: TRBV5-1; size: NA; DNA: TGCGCCAGCAGCTTGGTCCCGTCCTCTGGGGCCAACGTCCTGACTTTC; CDR3: CASSLVPSSGANVLTF
D: NA; J: TRBJ1-2; length: 14; V: TRBV27; size: many; DNA: TGTGCCAGCAGTCCCGGACAGACCAACTATGGCTACACCTTC; CDR3: CASSPGQTNYGYTF
D: TRBD2; J: TRBJ2-1; length: 14; V: TRBV3-1; size: many; DNA: TGTGCCAGCAGCCAATTAACTAGCGTAGGTGAGCAGTTCTTC; CDR3: CASSQLTSVGEQFF
D: TRBD1; J: TRBJ1-5; length: 16; V: TRBV15; size: many; DNA: TGTGCCACCAGCAGCGGACAGGGGAGGAGCAATCAGCCCCAGCATTTT; CDR3: CATSSGQGRSNQPQHF
D: NA; J: TRBJ2-3; length: 12; V: TRBV29-1; size: many; DNA: TGCAGCGTTTCCTACAGGGACGGTACGCAGTATTTT; CDR3: CSVSYRDGTQYF
D: NA; J: TRBJ2-4; length: 14; V: TRBV19; size: NA; DNA: TGTGCCAGCCGACAGGCCATGGCCAAAAACATTCAGTACTTC; CDR3: CASRQAMAKNIQYF
D: NA; J: TRBJ2-7; length: 12; V: TRBV20-1; size: many; DNA: TGCAGTGCTAGGCCCAATCTCTACGAGCAGTACTTC; CDR3: CSARPNLYEQYF
D: NA; J: TRBJ1-2; length: 12; V: TRBV15; size: few; DNA: TGTGCCACCAGCTTATACAGCTATGGCTACACCTTC; CDR3: CATSLYSYGYTF
D: TRBD2; J: TRBJ2-5; length: 16; V: TRBV12-3/TRBV12-4; size: few; DNA: TGTGCCAGCAGCCCTGGACTAGCGGGAGCTCTTGAGACCCAGTACTTC; CDR3: CASSPGLAGALETQYF
D: NA; J: TRBJ1-2; length: 12; V: TRBV2; size: few; DNA: TGTGCCAGCAGGGACAGAAACTATGGCTACACCTTC; CDR3: CASRDRNYGYTF
D: TRBD1; J: TRBJ1-1; length: 13; V: TRBV28; size: many; DNA: TGTGCCAGCATCAGGGGGGGAGGTACTGAAGCTTTCTTT; CDR3: CASIRGGGTEAFF
D: TRBD1; J: TRBJ2-7; length: 15; V: TRBV20-1; size: NA; DNA: TGCAGTGGCATCCGCGGAGAGGGGGCCTCCTACGAGCAGTACTTC; CDR3: CSGIRGEGASYEQYF
D: NA; J: TRBJ2-3; length: 12; V: TRBV7-3; size: NA; DNA: TGTGCCAGCAGCCCCCAGCGGGATACGCAGTATTTT; CDR3: CASSPQRDTQYF
D: TRBD1; J: TRBJ1-1; length: 13; V: TRBV5-4; size: NA; DNA: TGTGCCAGCAGACGGGACAGCCACACTGAAGCTTTCTTT; CDR3: CASRRDSHTEAFF
D: TRBD2; J: TRBJ2-1; length: 15; V: TRBV9; size: few; DNA: TGTGCCAGCAGCGTATCCGGACTAGAATACAATGAGCAGTTCTTC; CDR3: CASSVSGLEYNEQFF
D: NA; J: TRBJ1-1; length: 14; V: TRBV12-3/TRBV12-4; size: NA; DNA: TGTGCCAGCATGAGCCCCACAAAGAACACTGAAGCTTTCTTT; CDR3: CASMSPTKNTEAFF
D: NA; J: TRBJ1-2; length: 14; V: TRBV28; size: few; DNA: TGTGCCAGCAGTCATCAAGGAGCTAACTATGGCTACACCTTC; CDR3: CASSHQGANYGYTF
D: TRBD2; J: TRBJ2-2; length: 16; V: TRBV7-6; size: NA; DNA: TGTGCCAGCAGCCCAGTGGGACTAACAAACACCGGGGAGCTGTTTTTT; CDR3: CASSPVGLTNTGELFF
D: NA; J: TRBJ1-5; length: 14; V: TRBV24-1; size: many; DNA: TGTGCCACCAGTGGCAGGGACGCCCATCAGCCCCAGCATTTT; CDR3: CATSGRDAHQPQHF
D: NA; J: TRBJ1-3; length: 19; V: TRBV28; size: medium-sized; DNA: TGTGCCAGCAGTTTATATCGTATCTCTGGGCAGGACTCTGGAAACACCATATATTTT; CDR3: CASSLYRISGQDSGNTIYF
D: NA; J: TRBJ1-1; length: 16; V: TRBV6-6; size: few; DNA: TGTGCCAGCAGTTACTCGATAGAGAGCATGAACACTGAAGCTTTCTTT; CDR3: CASSYSIESMNTEAFF
D: NA; J: TRBJ1-1; length: 13; V: TRBV6-5; size: NA; DNA: TGTGCCAGCTACGGGGGGCGCATCACTGAAGCTTTCTTT; CDR3: CASYGGRITEAFF
D: NA; J: TRBJ1-5; length: 17; V: TRBV6-1; size: NA; DNA: TGTGCCAGCAGCCGATCTTCTTTGCAGGATAGCAATCAGCCCCAGCATTTT; CDR3: CASSRSSLQDSNQPQHF
D: TRBD1; J: TRBJ1-4; length: 8; V: TRBV2; size: few; DNA: TGTGCCAGCAGGGGACAGGTTTTT; CDR3: CASRGQVF
D: TRBD1; J: TRBJ2-4; length: 15; V: TRBV24-1; size: few; DNA: TGTGCCACCAGTGATCCCACAACAGGGGGCGGGTGGCAGTACTTC; CDR3: CATSDPTTGGGWQYF
D: NA; J: TRBJ1-5; length: 14; V: TRBV28; size: many; DNA: TGTGCCAGCAGTTTCGGGGGTCGTTTTCAGCCCCAGCATTTT; CDR3: CASSFGGRFQPQHF
D: NA; J: TRBJ2-4; length: 13; V: TRBV12-3/TRBV12-4; size: NA; DNA: TGTGCCAGCAGTGTACGGGGTCGGTACATTCAGTACTTC; CDR3: CASSVRGRYIQYF